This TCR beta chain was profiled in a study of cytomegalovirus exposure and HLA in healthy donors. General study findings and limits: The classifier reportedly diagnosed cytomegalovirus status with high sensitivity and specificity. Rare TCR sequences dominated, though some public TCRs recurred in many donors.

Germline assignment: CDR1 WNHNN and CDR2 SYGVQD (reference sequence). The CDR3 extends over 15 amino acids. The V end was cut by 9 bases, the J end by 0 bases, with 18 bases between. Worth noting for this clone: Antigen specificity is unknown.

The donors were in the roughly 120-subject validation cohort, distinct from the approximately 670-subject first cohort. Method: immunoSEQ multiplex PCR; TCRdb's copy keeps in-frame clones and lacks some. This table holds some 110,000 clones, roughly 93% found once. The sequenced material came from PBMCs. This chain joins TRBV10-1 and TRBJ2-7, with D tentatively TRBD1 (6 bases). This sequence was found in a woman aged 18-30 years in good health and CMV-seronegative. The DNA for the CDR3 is TGCGCCAGGTCCACAGGGTCGGGCCTCTCCTACGAGCAGTACTTC. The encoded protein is CARSTGSGLSYEQYF.